The 2 T cell receptor beta chains presented below share a single source sample, sequenced in a study of blood T cells in healthy people across ages. Together with a sample-barcoded 5' primer, a J-beta primer mix was included in a second PCR lasting about 6 to 12 cycles. Each CDR3 protein gets one entry after TCRdb re-called the 5' RACE reads with MiXCR. Altogether some 760,000 distinct CDR3 sequences are present, 25% being singletons, with the ten largest covering 9.4%. The data also belong to a second study, concerning T cells of mothers and their children.

The sample was blood. The receptors here all came from a boy between 10 and 17 years old in good health.

V usage is TRBV29-1 and J usage is TRBJ1-1; D possibly corresponds to TRBD1 (5 bases). CDR1 is SQVTM, CDR2 ANQGSEA, per germline. This CDR3 is 13 amino acids long. V was clipped by 6 bases and J by 0 bases, with 11 bases between them. In DNA form, the CDR3 reads TGCAGCGTCGGGGCTTTGGTGAACACTGAAGCTTTCTTT. It is translated as CSVGALVNTEAFF.

V usage is TRBV7-2 and J usage is TRBJ1-2, with D perhaps matching TRBD1 (5 bases). V was pared by 3 bases and J by 12 bases, with 11 bases between. The germline V gene encodes CDR1 SGHTA and CDR2 FQGNSA. The CDR3 extends over 11 amino acids. CDR3: CASSLGGPDTF. CDR3 DNA sequence: TGTGCCAGCAGCTTGGGGGGTCCCGACACCTTC. Looking up the rest from reference TRBV7-2 and TRBJ1-2 gives the full variable domain: GAGVSQSPSNKVTEKGKDVELRCDPISGHTALYWYRQSLGQGLEFLIYFQGNSAPDKSGLPSDRFSAERTGGSVSTLTIQRTQQEDSAVYLCASSLGGPDTFGSGTRLTVV.